A single sample is the source of the 5 T cell receptor beta chains below, sequenced in a study of T cell repertoires in cytomegalovirus infection. TCRdb analysed the reads with MiXCR anew, one entry per CDR3 protein. The sample consists of 300,000 or so distinct CDR3 sequences, more than 20% of them appearing once. What was sequenced was PBMCs. The receptor source for this set is a human donor in good health (CMV status not recorded). Some clones in this sample may be carry-over from other donors' samples.

This clonotype was found a few times. The chain joins TRBV28 to TRBJ2-1; 11 bases fit TRBD1. Germline V gene lookup returns CDR1 MDHEN and CDR2 SYDVKM. V shed 5 bases, J shed 10 bases, and the junction held 22 bases outside the gene matches. This CDR3 is built from 19 residues. CDR3 loop: CASSKRTGGRSGSWGEQFF. In nucleotides, the CDR3 is TGTGCCAGCAGTAAAAGGACAGGGGGCCGGAGCGGGAGCTGGGGCGAGCAGTTCTTC.

The chain carries TRBV5-4 and TRBJ2-7, with D maybe TRBD2 (5 bases). V lost 4 bases and J lost 1, with 12 bases in between. Looked up from germline, CDR1 is SGHNT and CDR2 is YYREEE (reference sequence). The CDR3 length is 14 residues. The CDR3 loop reads CASSQAEGSYEQYF. CDR3 sequence (DNA): TGTGCCAGCAGCCAGGCAGAGGGTTCCTACGAGCAGTACTTC. Full variable domain (missing parts from reference TRBV5-4 and TRBJ2-7): ETGVTQSPTHLIKTRGQQVTLRCSSQSGHNTVSWYQQALGQGPQFIFQYYREEENGRGNFPPRFSGLQFPNYSSELNVNALELDDSALYLCASSQAEGSYEQYFGPGTRLTVT.

There are many counts of this clonotype. The chain is built from TRBV7-2 and TRBJ2-2, with D perhaps TRBD2 (6 bases). Trimming cost V 1 base and J 6 bases, with 18 bases left between them. The germline V gene encodes CDR1 SGHTA and CDR2 FQGNSA. There are 17 residues in the CDR3. CDR3 DNA: TGTGCCAGCAGCTTAGTGGCCACTAGCATGGGGGCCGGGGAGCTGTTTTTT. Translated: CASSLVATSMGAGELFF.

This clonotype turned up a few times. J is TRBJ2-7 and V is TRBV20-1; the D call may be TRBD1 or TRBD2 (5 bases each). The V end was cut by 6 bases, the J end by 3 bases, with 18 bases between. The CDR3 is 14 amino acids. The germline V gene encodes CDR1 DFQATT and CDR2 SNEGSKA (reference sequence). In nucleotides, the CDR3 is TGCAGTGCCCGACGGGATGGACAATACTACGAGCAGTACTTC. It translates to CSARRDGQYYEQYF.

The V and J genes are TRBV7-2 and TRBJ2-5; D might be TRBD2 (6 bases). Trimming took off 4 bases at V and 1 base at J, with 13 bases between the two ends. CDR1 is SGHTA, CDR2 FQGNSA, per germline. The CDR3 runs 15 residues. This chain's CDR3 is CASSSGGGPQETQYF. In nucleotides, the CDR3 is TGTGCCAGCAGCTCCGGGGGAGGCCCCCAAGAGACCCAGTACTTC. The full variable domain, in which reference TRBV7-2 and TRBJ2-5 provide the parts outside the CDR3, is GAGVSQSPSNKVTEKGKDVELRCDPISGHTALYWYRQSLGQGLEFLIYFQGNSAPDKSGLPSDRFSAERTGGSVSTLTIQRTQQEDSAVYLCASSSGGGPQETQYFGPGTRLLVL.